A selection of T cell receptor beta chains follows, all from one sample in a study of blood T cells in healthy people across ages. TCRdb re-called the 5' RACE reads through MiXCR, storing one row per CDR3 protein. Seen here are hundreds of thousands of distinct CDR3 sequences, 40% to 65% observed once, and the top ten hold about 13%. The sequenced sample consisted of blood. These receptors were taken from a woman over 75 in good health. Both conserved end residues are part of each CDR3. Fields, in order: V gene, D gene, clone size, J gene, CDR3 protein, CDR3 DNA. A D gene is named only where the DNA matches it firmly. Size tells how often a clone was seen (once, few, many) or the class of an expanded clone, and some rows leave it out.

V gene: TRBV12-3/TRBV12-4
D gene: TRBD2
clone size: few
J gene: TRBJ2-5
CDR3 protein: CASRPPGLAGVEQYF
CDR3 DNA: TGTGCCAGCAGACCTCCGGGACTAGCGGGAGTTGAGCAGTACTTC

V gene: TRBV5-5
D gene: TRBD1
clone size: -
J gene: TRBJ1-2
CDR3 protein: CASSQRDRVYGYTF
CDR3 DNA: TGTGCCAGCAGCCAAAGGGACAGGGTTTATGGCTACACCTTC

V gene: TRBV6-5
D gene: TRBD1
clone size: many
J gene: TRBJ1-2
CDR3 protein: CASSSAGQGESNYGYTF
CDR3 DNA: TGTGCCAGCAGTTCCGCGGGACAGGGCGAGAGTAACTATGGCTACACCTTC

V gene: TRBV20-1
D gene: -
clone size: -
J gene: TRBJ2-7
CDR3 protein: CSEGTSYEQYF
CDR3 DNA: TGCAGTGAGGGGACCTCGTACGAGCAGTACTTC

V gene: TRBV3-1
D gene: -
clone size: few
J gene: TRBJ1-6
CDR3 protein: CASMDRDNSPLHF
CDR3 DNA: TGTGCCAGCATGGACAGAGATAATTCACCCCTCCACTTT

V gene: TRBV5-1
D gene: TRBD1
clone size: -
J gene: TRBJ2-5
CDR3 protein: CASSVGTGWEQYF
CDR3 DNA: TGCGCCAGCAGCGTGGGGACAGGCTGGGAGCAGTACTTC

V gene: TRBV7-2
D gene: TRBD2
clone size: -
J gene: TRBJ2-1
CDR3 protein: CASSLQPGLAGENEQFF
CDR3 DNA: TGTGCCAGCAGCTTGCAACCGGGACTAGCGGGAGAGAATGAGCAGTTCTTC

V gene: TRBV29-1
D gene: -
clone size: -
J gene: TRBJ2-3
CDR3 protein: CSVVQIGKRSDTQYF
CDR3 DNA: TGCAGCGTTGTACAGATCGGAAAAAGATCAGATACGCAGTATTTT

V gene: TRBV20-1
D gene: TRBD2
clone size: -
J gene: TRBJ2-1
CDR3 protein: CSAFSGTGNEQFF
CDR3 DNA: TGCAGCGCGTTTAGCGGGACTGGCAATGAGCAGTTCTTC

V gene: TRBV7-2
D gene: -
clone size: -
J gene: TRBJ2-1
CDR3 protein: CASSLSGLGERFF
CDR3 DNA: TGTGCCAGCAGCTTAAGTGGTTTGGGTGAAAGGTTCTTC

V gene: TRBV29-1
D gene: -
clone size: few
J gene: TRBJ2-7
CDR3 protein: CSVDRGRGNEQYF
CDR3 DNA: TGCAGCGTTGACAGGGGTCGGGGCAATGAGCAGTACTTC

V gene: TRBV20-1
D gene: -
clone size: -
J gene: TRBJ2-3
CDR3 protein: CSADLASTDTQYF
CDR3 DNA: TGCAGTGCTGACCTAGCTTCCACAGATACGCAGTATTTT

V gene: TRBV7-2
D gene: TRBD1
clone size: -
J gene: TRBJ2-1
CDR3 protein: CASSLAPDRVVSNEQFF
CDR3 DNA: TGTGCCAGCAGCTTAGCCCCCGACAGGGTTGTTTCAAATGAGCAGTTCTTC

V gene: TRBV7-3
D gene: -
clone size: many
J gene: TRBJ1-6
CDR3 protein: CASSPEGPGSNSPLHF
CDR3 DNA: TGTGCCAGCAGCCCCGAGGGCCCGGGAAGTAATTCACCCCTCCACTTT

V gene: TRBV2
D gene: -
clone size: -
J gene: TRBJ1-2
CDR3 protein: CASRGRTDLYGYTF
CDR3 DNA: TGTGCCAGCAGGGGAAGGACGGATCTCTATGGCTACACCTTC

V gene: TRBV12-3/TRBV12-4
D gene: -
clone size: once
J gene: TRBJ2-2
CDR3 protein: CATLQVPNTGELFF
CDR3 DNA: TGTGCCACCCTCCAGGTTCCCAACACCGGGGAGCTGTTTTTT

V gene: TRBV6-5
D gene: -
clone size: medium-sized
J gene: TRBJ2-7
CDR3 protein: CASKVQRDNYEQYF
CDR3 DNA: TGTGCCAGCAAAGTACAGAGAGATAACTACGAGCAGTACTTC

V gene: TRBV5-1
D gene: -
clone size: -
J gene: TRBJ1-1
CDR3 protein: CASSFAAGNTEAFF
CDR3 DNA: TGCGCCAGCAGCTTCGCAGCCGGGAACACTGAAGCTTTCTTT

V gene: TRBV7-9
D gene: -
clone size: -
J gene: TRBJ1-2
CDR3 protein: CASSLAPYGYTF
CDR3 DNA: TGTGCCAGCAGCTTAGCGCCGTATGGCTACACCTTC

V gene: TRBV18
D gene: TRBD1
clone size: -
J gene: TRBJ1-5
CDR3 protein: CASSRPYRGRTQPQHF
CDR3 DNA: TGTGCCAGCTCACGCCCATACAGGGGGCGCACCCAGCCCCAGCATTTT

V gene: TRBV20-1
D gene: -
clone size: -
J gene: TRBJ2-7
CDR3 protein: CSAREDGRVNEQYF
CDR3 DNA: TGCAGTGCTAGAGAGGACGGAAGGGTAAACGAGCAGTACTTC

V gene: TRBV5-1
D gene: -
clone size: few
J gene: TRBJ2-7
CDR3 protein: CASSAYYSRDTRYNEQYF
CDR3 DNA: TGCGCCAGCAGCGCCTACTACAGTAGGGACACCAGATACAATGAGCAGTACTTC

V gene: TRBV11-2
D gene: -
clone size: once
J gene: TRBJ1-2
CDR3 protein: CASSPAILNGYTF
CDR3 DNA: TGTGCCAGCAGTCCGGCCATACTCAATGGCTACACCTTC

V gene: TRBV18
D gene: -
clone size: -
J gene: TRBJ1-1
CDR3 protein: CASSELPGGLNTEAFF
CDR3 DNA: TGTGCCAGCTCAGAATTGCCAGGAGGCTTGAACACTGAAGCTTTCTTT

V gene: TRBV12-3/TRBV12-4
D gene: TRBD1
clone size: many
J gene: TRBJ2-3
CDR3 protein: CASSFLGQGKADTQYF
CDR3 DNA: TGTGCCAGCAGTTTCCTTGGACAGGGGAAAGCAGATACGCAGTATTTT

V gene: TRBV18
D gene: TRBD2
clone size: many
J gene: TRBJ2-7
CDR3 protein: CASSPTAGDSYEQYF
CDR3 DNA: TGTGCCAGCTCACCAACCGCGGGGGATTCCTACGAGCAGTACTTC

V gene: TRBV12-3/TRBV12-4
D gene: -
clone size: -
J gene: TRBJ1-1
CDR3 protein: CASRNTGSTEAFF
CDR3 DNA: TGTGCCAGCAGAAATACAGGGAGCACTGAAGCTTTCTTT

V gene: TRBV25-1
D gene: TRBD1
clone size: many
J gene: TRBJ2-1
CDR3 protein: CASIGWTGFDEQFF
CDR3 DNA: TGTGCCAGCATAGGCTGGACAGGGTTTGATGAGCAGTTCTTC